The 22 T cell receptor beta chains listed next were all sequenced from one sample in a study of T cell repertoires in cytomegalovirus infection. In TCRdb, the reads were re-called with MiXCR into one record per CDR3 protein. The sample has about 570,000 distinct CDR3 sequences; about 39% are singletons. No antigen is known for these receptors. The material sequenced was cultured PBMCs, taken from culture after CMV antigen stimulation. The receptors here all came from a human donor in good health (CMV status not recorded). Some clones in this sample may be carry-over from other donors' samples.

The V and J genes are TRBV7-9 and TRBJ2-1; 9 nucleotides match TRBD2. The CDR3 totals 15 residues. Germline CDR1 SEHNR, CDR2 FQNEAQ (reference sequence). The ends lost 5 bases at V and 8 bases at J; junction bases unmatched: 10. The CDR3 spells CASSPGGSGSDEQFF. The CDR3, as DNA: TGTGCCAGCAGCCCCGGGGGTAGCGGGAGCGATGAGCAGTTCTTC.

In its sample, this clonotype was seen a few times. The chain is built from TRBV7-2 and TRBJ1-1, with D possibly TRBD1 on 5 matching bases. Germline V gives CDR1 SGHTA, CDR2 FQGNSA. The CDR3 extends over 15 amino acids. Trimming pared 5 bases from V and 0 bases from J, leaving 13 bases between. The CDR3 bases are TGTGCCAGCAGCGCCCTCGGGACCATGAACACTGAAGCTTTCTTT. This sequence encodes CASSALGTMNTEAFF.

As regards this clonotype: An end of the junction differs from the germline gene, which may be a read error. The CDR3 here is CASSLSESPYYATNEKLFF. For the CDR3, the DNA is TGTGCCAGCAGCTTATCAGAATCCCCTTATTATGCAACTAATGAAAAACTGTTTTTT. The chain carries TRBV28 and TRBJ1-4; no firm D call. The CDR3 consists of 19 residues. CDR1 and CDR2 (germline): MDHEN, SYDVKM.

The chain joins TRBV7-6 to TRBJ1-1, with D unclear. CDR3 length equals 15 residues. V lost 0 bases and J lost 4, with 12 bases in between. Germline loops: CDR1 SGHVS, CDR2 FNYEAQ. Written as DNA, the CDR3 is TGTGCCAGCAGCTTAGCGTCTGGGAGTGGCACTGAAGCTTTCTTT. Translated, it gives CASSLASGSGTEAFF.

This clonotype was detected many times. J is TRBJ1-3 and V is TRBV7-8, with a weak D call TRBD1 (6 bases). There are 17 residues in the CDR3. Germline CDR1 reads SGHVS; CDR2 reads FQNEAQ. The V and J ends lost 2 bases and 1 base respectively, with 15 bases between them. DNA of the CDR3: TGTGCCAGCAGCTTAACTTACAGGGCATCTTCTGGAAACACCATATATTTT. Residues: CASSLTYRASSGNTIYF. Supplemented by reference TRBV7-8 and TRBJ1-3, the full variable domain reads GAGVSQSPRYKVAKRGQDVALRCDPISGHVSLFWYQQALGQGPEFLTYFQNEAQLDKSGLPSDRFFAERPEGSVSTLKIQRTQQEDSAVYLCASSLTYRASSGNTIYFGEGSWLTVV.

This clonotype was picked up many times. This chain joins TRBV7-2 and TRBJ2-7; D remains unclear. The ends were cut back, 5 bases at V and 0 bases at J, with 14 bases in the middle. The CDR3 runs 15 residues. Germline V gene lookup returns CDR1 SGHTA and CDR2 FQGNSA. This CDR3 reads CASSRLGPGSYEQYF. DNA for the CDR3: TGTGCCAGCAGCCGCCTCGGACCCGGCTCCTACGAGCAGTACTTC.

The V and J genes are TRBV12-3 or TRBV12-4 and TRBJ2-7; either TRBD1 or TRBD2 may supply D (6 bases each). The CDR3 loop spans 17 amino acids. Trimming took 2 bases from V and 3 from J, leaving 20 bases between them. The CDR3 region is CASSLFGDKEGHYEQYF. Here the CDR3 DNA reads TGTGCCAGCAGTTTATTCGGGGACAAGGAGGGGCACTACGAGCAGTACTTC.

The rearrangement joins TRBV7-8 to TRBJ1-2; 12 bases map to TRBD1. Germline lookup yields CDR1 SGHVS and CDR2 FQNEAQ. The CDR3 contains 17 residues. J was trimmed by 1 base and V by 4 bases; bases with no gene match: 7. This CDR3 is CASSSRDRGLFNYGYTF. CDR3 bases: TGTGCCAGCAGCTCCCGGGACAGGGGGCTTTTTAACTATGGCTACACCTTC.

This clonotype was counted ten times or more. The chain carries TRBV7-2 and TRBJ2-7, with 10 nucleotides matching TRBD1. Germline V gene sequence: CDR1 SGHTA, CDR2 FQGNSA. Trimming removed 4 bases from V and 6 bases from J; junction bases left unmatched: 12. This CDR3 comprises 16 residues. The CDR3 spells CASSSQAGTGASEQYF. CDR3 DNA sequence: TGTGCCAGCAGCTCTCAGGCGGGGACAGGGGCCTCCGAGCAGTACTTC.

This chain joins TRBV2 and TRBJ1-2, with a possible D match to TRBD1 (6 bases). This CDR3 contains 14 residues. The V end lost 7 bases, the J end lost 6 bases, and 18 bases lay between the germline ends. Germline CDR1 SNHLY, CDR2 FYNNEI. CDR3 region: CASMINREGDGYTF. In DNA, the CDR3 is TGTGCCAGCATGATTAACAGGGAAGGGGATGGCTACACCTTC.

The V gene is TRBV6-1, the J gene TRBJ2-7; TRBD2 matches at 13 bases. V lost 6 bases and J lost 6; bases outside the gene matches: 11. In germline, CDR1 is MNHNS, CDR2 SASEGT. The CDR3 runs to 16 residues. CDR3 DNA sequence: TGTGCCAGCAGAACATTAGGACTAGCGGGAGTCGGCGAGCAGTACTTC. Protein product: CASRTLGLAGVGEQYF.

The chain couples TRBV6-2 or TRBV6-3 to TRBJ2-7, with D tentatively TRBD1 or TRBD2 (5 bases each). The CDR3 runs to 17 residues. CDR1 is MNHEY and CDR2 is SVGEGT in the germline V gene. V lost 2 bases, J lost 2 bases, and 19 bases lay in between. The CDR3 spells CASSYPPRGGPTYEQYF. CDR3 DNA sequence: TGTGCCAGCAGTTACCCACCCCGTGGGGGTCCTACCTACGAGCAGTACTTC.

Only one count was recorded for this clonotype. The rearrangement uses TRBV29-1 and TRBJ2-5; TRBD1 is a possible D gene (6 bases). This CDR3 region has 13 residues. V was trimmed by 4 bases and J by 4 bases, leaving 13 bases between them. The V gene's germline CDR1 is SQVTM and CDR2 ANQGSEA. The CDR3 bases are TGCAGCGTTGTCGGGACACTGGGAGAGACCCAGTACTTC. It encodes CSVVGTLGETQYF.

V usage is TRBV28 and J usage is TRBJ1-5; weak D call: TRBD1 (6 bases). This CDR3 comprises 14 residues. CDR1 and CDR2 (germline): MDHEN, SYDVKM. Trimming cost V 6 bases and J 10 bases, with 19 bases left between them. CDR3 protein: CASRRGTEGSPQHF. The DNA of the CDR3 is TGTGCCAGCAGGAGGGGGACGGAGGGTTCACCCCAGCATTTT.

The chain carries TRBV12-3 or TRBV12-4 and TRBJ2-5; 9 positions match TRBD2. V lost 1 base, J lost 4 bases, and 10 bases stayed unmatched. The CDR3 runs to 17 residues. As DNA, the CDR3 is TGTGCCAGCAGTTTAGAAGTGGGCGGGAGGGCCTCAGAGACCCAGTACTTC. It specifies CASSLEVGGRASETQYF.

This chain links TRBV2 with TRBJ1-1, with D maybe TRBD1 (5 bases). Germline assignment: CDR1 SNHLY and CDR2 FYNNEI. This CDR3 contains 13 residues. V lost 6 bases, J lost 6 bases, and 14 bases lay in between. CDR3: CASRGEVGAEAFF. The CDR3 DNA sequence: TGTGCCAGCAGGGGGGAAGTTGGCGCTGAAGCTTTCTTT.

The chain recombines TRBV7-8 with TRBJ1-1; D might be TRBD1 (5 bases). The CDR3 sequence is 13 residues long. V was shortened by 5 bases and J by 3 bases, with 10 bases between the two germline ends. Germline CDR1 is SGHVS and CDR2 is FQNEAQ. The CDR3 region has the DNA TGTGCCAGCAGCACCGGACATTACACTGAAGCTTTCTTT. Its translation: CASSTGHYTEAFF.

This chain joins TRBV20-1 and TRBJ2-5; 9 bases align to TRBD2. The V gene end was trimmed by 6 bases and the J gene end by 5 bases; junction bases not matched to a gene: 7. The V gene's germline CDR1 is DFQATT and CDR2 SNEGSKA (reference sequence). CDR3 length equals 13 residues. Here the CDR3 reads CSAPGLASETQYF. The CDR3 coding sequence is TGCAGTGCCCCGGGACTAGCTAGCGAGACCCAGTACTTC.

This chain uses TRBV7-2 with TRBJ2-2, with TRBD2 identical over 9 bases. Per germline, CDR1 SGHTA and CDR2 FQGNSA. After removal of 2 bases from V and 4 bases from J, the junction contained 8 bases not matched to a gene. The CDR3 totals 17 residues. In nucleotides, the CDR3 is TGTGCCAGCAGCTTAATGCGGGGGGGTCCGGGCACCGGGGAGCTGTTTTTT. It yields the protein CASSLMRGGPGTGELFF.

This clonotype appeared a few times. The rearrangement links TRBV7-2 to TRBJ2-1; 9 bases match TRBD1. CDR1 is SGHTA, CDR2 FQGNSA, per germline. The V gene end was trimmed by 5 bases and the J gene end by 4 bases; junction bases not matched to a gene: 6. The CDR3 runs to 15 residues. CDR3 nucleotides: TGTGCCAGCAGCCAAGGACAGGGGTTGTACAATGAGCAGTTCTTC. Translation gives CASSQGQGLYNEQFF.

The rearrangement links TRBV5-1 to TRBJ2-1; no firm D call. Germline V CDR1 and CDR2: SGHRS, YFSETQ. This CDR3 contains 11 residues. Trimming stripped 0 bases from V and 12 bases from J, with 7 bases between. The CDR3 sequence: CASSLEWRQFF. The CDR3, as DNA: TGCGCCAGCAGCTTGGAGTGGAGGCAGTTCTTC.

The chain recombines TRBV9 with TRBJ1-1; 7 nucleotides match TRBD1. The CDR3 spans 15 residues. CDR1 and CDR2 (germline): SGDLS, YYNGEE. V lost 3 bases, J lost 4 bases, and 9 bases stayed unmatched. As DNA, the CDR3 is TGTGCCAGCAGCGATGGGCAGGGGGTGGGCACTGAAGCTTTCTTT. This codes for CASSDGQGVGTEAFF.